The 3 T cell receptor beta chains given below trace back to one sample, sequenced in a study of cytomegalovirus exposure and HLA in healthy donors (dated by TCRdb to the late 2010s). Libraries were made using the immunoSEQ multiplex PCR assay. A mixture of 60 forward primers for TCR Vbeta segments and 13 reverse primers for TCR Jbeta segments was used in the multiplex PCR. TCRdb re-hosts the immuneACCESS table, in-frame sequences only. Its copies lack some clones; in the studies checked, an unresolved V gene accounts for under half of them, and the cause for the rest is not known. In all, the sample holds about 90,000 clones, and 85% to 90% of those were seen once. The ten top clones hold about 2.5% of the sample. Sequencing was done on a sample of PBMCs. These receptors all come from a man between 18 and 29 years old in good health and CMV-seronegative.

The CDR3 coding sequence is TGCGCCAGCAGCTTGTCTCGTTGGACAGGGGCCCCCCAGAACACCGGGGAGCTGTTTTTT. This encodes CASSLSRWTGAPQNTGELFF. The chain couples TRBV5-1 to TRBJ2-2; 9 positions match TRBD1. CDR3 length: 20 residues. Germline-derived CDR1 and CDR2 are SGHRS and YFSETQ. J lost 1 base, V lost 1 base, and 14 bases had no gene match.

The V gene is TRBV7-9, the J gene TRBJ2-3, with D possibly TRBD1 on 6 matching bases. V was trimmed by 11 bases and J by 2 bases, leaving 8 bases between them. Germline lookup yields CDR1 SEHNR and CDR2 FQNEAQ (reference sequence). The length of the CDR3 is 11 residues. Written as DNA, the CDR3 is TGTGCCGGGGGCAACACAGATACGCAGTATTTT. Its protein product is CAGGNTDTQYF. Full variable domain (remainder filled in from reference TRBV7-9 and TRBJ2-3): DTGVSQNPRHKITKRGQNVTFRCDPISEHNRLYWYRQTLGQGPEFLTYFQNEAQLEKSRLLSDRFSAERPKGSFSTLEIQRTEQGDSAMYLCAGGNTDTQYFGPGTRLTVL.

This chain connects TRBV28 to TRBJ1-3, with 7 bases that match TRBD1. CDR1 is MDHEN, CDR2 SYDVKM, per germline. CDR3 length equals 16 residues. Trimming removed 6 bases from V and 0 bases from J; junction bases left unmatched: 8. The CDR3 here is CASSPTGQHSGNTIYF. The CDR3 bases are TGTGCCAGCAGCCCCACGGGACAGCACTCTGGAAACACCATATATTTT.